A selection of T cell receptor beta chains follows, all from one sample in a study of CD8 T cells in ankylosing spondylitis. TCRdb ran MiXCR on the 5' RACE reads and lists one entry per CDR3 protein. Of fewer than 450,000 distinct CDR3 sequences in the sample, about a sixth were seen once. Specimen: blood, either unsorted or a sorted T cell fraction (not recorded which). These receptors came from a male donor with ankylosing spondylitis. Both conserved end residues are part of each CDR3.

CASSQEQGRNYGYTF,TRBV4-1
CASNGGYGYTF,TRBV27
CASSQATGWGYTF,TRBV4-1
CASSSGLAGGLEQETQYF,TRBV11-2
CASSRRDGDSYEQYF,TRBV4-2
CASSATGVTGELFF,TRBV2
CASSQEVGGRGTDTQYF,TRBV3-1
CASSLGWGRMETQYF,TRBV5-5
CASAYNTGELFF,TRBV6-2/TRBV6-3
CASSFAARDTQYF,TRBV7-2
CASSQQRSYNEQFF,TRBV3-1
CSATQGSLDKPSGNTIYF,TRBV29-1
CASSPSTGRQPQHF,TRBV18
CSARLLGGKGTDTQYF,TRBV20-1
CSASKEGRGRTEAFF,TRBV20-1
CASSPPAGTTREQYF,TRBV18
CATSRVVGQVAKNIQYF,TRBV15
CAMGPGDRSYNEQFF,TRBV5-6
CASIWREPYEQYF,TRBV6-5
CASSWAGTSGGLRTDTQYF,TRBV5-1
CASRLGLAGVSEQSF,TRBV12-3/TRBV12-4
CATSRDIGTGVNTGELFF,TRBV15
CAISEYETQYF,TRBV10-3
CAISEATGSSYNEQFF,TRBV10-3
CASTRQGARYEQYF,TRBV6-1
CASSLATTSVTYNEQFF,TRBV5-1
CSVLTSGGSFYNEQFF,TRBV29-1
CASARGSGGYTF,TRBV6-5
CSVSGTSGFQETQYF,TRBV29-1